The entry that follows covers one T cell receptor beta chain sequence. Antigen specificity is unknown. On the basis of clinical symptoms, serum thyroxine and TRAb, thyroid ultrasound and orbital computed tomography, diagnoses were made. This sample was included in a study of T cells in Graves' hyperthyroidism and ophthalmopathy. V lost 5 bases to trimming and J lost 5 bases; unmatched junction nucleotides: 7. Germline-derived CDR1 and CDR2 are SNHLY and FYNNEI. This CDR3 comprises 14 residues. Study results and caveats: Ophthalmopathy onset followed model prediction by a median approximately 5.9 months.

Amplified TCR beta CDR3 regions derived from RNA transcripts. RT-PCR in the first round (using the HTBI primer set) targeted the TCR CDR3. A single record per CDR3 protein comes from TCRdb applying MiXCR to the multiplex PCR reads. The sample has roughly 630,000 distinct CDR3 sequences, more than 15% seen once. The sample comprised blood. This TCR was recovered from a woman in her 30s with Graves' hyperthyroidism. V usage is TRBV2 and J usage is TRBJ1-1, with 8 bases aligning to TRBD1. The CDR3 bases are TGTGCCAGCAGTCTCCTCAGGGGGCGTACTGAAGCTTTCTTT. It translates to CASSLLRGRTEAFF.